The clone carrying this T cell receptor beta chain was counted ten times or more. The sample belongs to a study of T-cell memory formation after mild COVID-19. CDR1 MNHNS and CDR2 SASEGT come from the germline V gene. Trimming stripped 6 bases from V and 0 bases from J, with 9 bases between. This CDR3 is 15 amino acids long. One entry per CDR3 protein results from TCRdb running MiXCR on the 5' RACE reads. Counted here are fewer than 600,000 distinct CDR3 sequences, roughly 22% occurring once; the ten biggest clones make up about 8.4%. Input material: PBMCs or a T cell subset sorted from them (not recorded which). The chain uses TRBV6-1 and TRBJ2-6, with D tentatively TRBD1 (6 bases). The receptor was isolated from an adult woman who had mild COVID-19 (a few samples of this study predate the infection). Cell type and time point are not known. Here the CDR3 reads CASRQGSSGANVLTF. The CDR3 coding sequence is TGTGCCAGCAGACAGGGATCCTCTGGGGCCAACGTCCTGACTTTC.